Listed below are T cell receptor beta chains from one sample, sequenced in a study of T cell responses to AZD1222 COVID-19 vaccine. Generated by immunoSEQ multiplex PCR, the TCRdb table keeps only in-frame clones and is missing some. Of 150,000 to 200,000 clones listed, around 90% were seen once; the top ten hold 2.6%. Specimen: peripheral blood, collected on day 0 of AZD1222 vaccination. Receptors were obtained from an adult in good health. Each CDR3 is given with its conserved first and last residue. D genes are given only for firm matches. Expanded clones get a size class; other rows say once, few or many, or leave the size out.

TRBJ1-2 NA TRBV28 TRBD1 CASRNTGDHGYTF TGTGCCAGCAGAAATACAGGGGATCATGGCTACACCTTC
TRBJ2-6 NA TRBV5-4 TRBD1 CASSSGQGGLAGANVLTF TGTGCCAGCAGCTCCGGACAGGGTGGCCTCGCTGGGGCCAACGTCCTGACTTTC
TRBJ2-7 NA TRBV5-1 TRBD1 CASSHGQGAHEQYF TGCGCCAGCAGCCATGGACAGGGGGCCCACGAGCAGTACTTC
TRBJ2-1 NA TRBV11-2 TRBD1 CASSLGTGGPYNEQFF TGTGCCAGCAGCTTGGGCACAGGGGGCCCCTACAATGAGCAGTTCTTC
TRBJ2-7 NA TRBV9 NA CASSLEQGPSYEQYF TGTGCCAGCAGCCTAGAGCAGGGCCCCTCCTACGAGCAGTACTTC
TRBJ1-2 NA TRBV6-2/TRBV6-3 NA CASSYSKTANYGYTF TGTGCCAGCAGTTACTCGAAAACGGCAAACTATGGCTACACCTTC
TRBJ1-3 NA TRBV30 NA CACTGGNTIYF TGTGCCTGCACAGGCGGAAACACCATATATTTT
TRBJ2-1 NA TRBV24-1 NA CATSDFRVEQFF TGTGCCACCAGTGATTTTAGGGTTGAGCAGTTCTTC
TRBJ2-7 NA TRBV19 NA CASSKPSYEQYF TGTGCCAGTAGTAAACCCTCCTACGAGCAGTACTTC
TRBJ1-1 NA TRBV19 NA CASSSPRLGLITEAFF TGTGCCAGTAGTTCCCCGCGGCTAGGTTTGATAACTGAAGCTTTCTTT
TRBJ2-7 NA TRBV3-1/TRBV3-2 NA CASSQVTKSGTEKYEQYF TGTGCCAGCAGCCAAGTTACTAAATCCGGGACGGAGAAATACGAGCAGTACTTC
TRBJ1-5 NA TRBV30 NA CAWSRDNNQPQHF TGTGCCTGGAGTAGGGATAACAATCAGCCCCAGCATTTT
TRBJ1-1 NA TRBV10-2 NA CASSESTQGEAIGDTEAFF TGCGCCAGCAGTGAGTCGACTCAGGGCGAGGCCATAGGGGACACTGAAGCTTTCTTT
TRBJ1-2 NA TRBV15 NA CATSSDRNYGYTF TGTGCCACCAGCTCCGACAGGAACTATGGCTACACCTTC
TRBJ2-1 NA TRBV7-9 NA CASSSVGTSYNEQFF TGTGCCAGCAGCTCCGTCGGGACCTCTTACAATGAGCAGTTCTTC
TRBJ2-2 NA TRBV2 TRBD2 CASSVRVAGGYSNTGELFF TGTGCCAGCAGTGTGAGGGTAGCGGGAGGATATTCGAACACCGGGGAGCTGTTTTTT
TRBJ1-1 once TRBV10-3 NA CAISVGGLNTEAFF TGTGCCATCAGTGTGGGGGGCCTGAACACTGAAGCTTTCTTT
TRBJ2-1 NA TRBV19 NA CASSMGAVDEQFF TGTGCCAGTAGTATGGGCGCTGTGGATGAGCAGTTCTTC
TRBJ1-2 few TRBV13 NA CASSLRTVPNYGYTF TGTGCCAGCAGCTTACGGACAGTACCAAACTATGGCTACACCTTC
TRBJ2-7 few TRBV4-2 NA CASSPQFDPVDEQYF TGTGCCAGCAGCCCCCAATTTGACCCGGTAGACGAGCAGTACTTC
TRBJ1-3 once TRBV30 TRBD1 CAWSGGDSLSGNTIYF TGTGCCTGGAGTGGGGGGGACAGCCTCTCTGGAAACACCATATATTTT
TRBJ1-4 NA TRBV14 NA CASSQDGRLGLFF TGTGCCAGCAGCCAAGACGGTCGGTTAGGACTGTTTTTT
TRBJ2-7 NA TRBV12-3/TRBV12-4 NA CASSLTTEQYF TGTGCCAGCAGTTTGACTACTGAACAGTACTTC
TRBJ1-3 NA TRBV9 NA CASSSASDSGNTIYF TGTGCCAGCAGCTCAGCTTCCGACTCTGGAAACACCATATATTTT
TRBJ2-7 NA TRBV10-1 NA CASSLLGREQYF TGCGCCAGCAGCCTCCTAGGGCGGGAACAGTACTTC
TRBJ2-1 NA TRBV2 TRBD2 CASIGLDFYTEQFF TGTGCCAGCATCGGACTAGACTTTTACACGGAGCAGTTCTTC
TRBJ1-2 NA TRBV3-1/TRBV3-2 NA CASSPRGVNYGYTF TGTGCCAGCAGCCCACGAGGGGTTAACTATGGCTACACCTTC
TRBJ1-4 NA TRBV7-9 NA CASGDEKLFF TGTGCCAGCGGGGATGAAAAACTGTTTTTT
TRBJ1-3 NA TRBV2 NA CASNPNEGLVSGNTIYF TGTGCCAGCAACCCTAACGAAGGCCTAGTCTCTGGAAACACCATATATTTT
TRBJ2-1 NA TRBV5-6 NA CASSLTPNEQFF TGTGCCAGCAGCTTGACCCCCAATGAGCAGTTCTTC
TRBJ2-1 NA TRBV21-1 NA CASSKKRCLPGLPNEQFF TGTGCCAGCAGCAAAAAACGGTGCTTACCGGGACTACCAAATGAGCAGTTCTTC
TRBJ1-1 NA TRBV11-2 NA CASSLEPGVNTEAFF TGTGCCAGCAGCTTAGAACCGGGCGTGAACACTGAAGCTTTCTTT
TRBJ2-1 NA TRBV2 NA CASSGLNEQFF TGTGCCAGCAGTGGGCTGAATGAGCAGTTCTTC